The rows below give T cell receptor beta chains drawn from one sample of a study of Graves' ophthalmopathy and Graves' hyperthyroidism. TCRdb analysed the multiplex PCR reads with MiXCR anew, one entry per CDR3 protein. The data hold around 1.1 million distinct CDR3 sequences, with about 36% observed a single time. The sequencing input was peripheral blood or thyroid tissue (not recorded which). These receptors were taken from an adult man with Graves' hyperthyroidism. CDR3s include the opening cysteine and the closing phenylalanine or tryptophan. Fields, in order: D gene, V gene, J gene, clone size, CDR3 DNA, CDR3 protein. A D gene is named only where the DNA matches it firmly. Clone size is given for some rows only: seen once, a few or many times, or a class if the clone is expanded.

>-|TRBV24-1|TRBJ1-5|-
-
CATSDCASRGHQPQHF
>TRBD1|TRBV4-3|TRBJ1-2|-
TGCGCCAGCAGACGGCAGGGGGAAGGTGGCTACACCTTC
CASRRQGEGGYTF
>TRBD1|TRBV6-2/TRBV6-3|TRBJ2-7|few
TGTGCCAGCAAAACGACAGGGCGTGTCTCCGAGCAATACTTC
CASKTTGRVSEQYF
>-|TRBV7-2|TRBJ1-4|-
TGTGCCAGCAGCTTAGGGACGGCGACGGAAAAACTGTTTTTT
CASSLGTATEKLFF
>-|TRBV5-6|TRBJ2-7|few
TGTGCCAGCAGCCTCCAGGTCGGAAGGTCCACCTACGAGCAGTACTTC
CASSLQVGRSTYEQYF
>TRBD1|TRBV15|TRBJ2-7|once
TGTGCCACCAGCAGAGAACGACAGGGGGAGCAGTACTTC
CATSRERQGEQYF
>-|TRBV20-1|TRBJ2-5|many
TGCAGTGGCCGTACGGTGGAGACCCAGTACTTC
CSGRTVETQYF
>-|TRBV5-6|TRBJ1-2|many
TGTGCCAGCAGGGAGTTGACGGTATCTAACTATGGCTACACCTTC
CASRELTVSNYGYTF
>-|TRBV20-1|TRBJ2-5|many
TGCAGTGCCGGTCATGGGTCCGAGACCCAGTACTTC
CSAGHGSETQYF
>TRBD1|TRBV7-9|TRBJ1-1|many
TGTGCCAGCACCGATATGACAGGGGAAAACACTGAAGCTTTCTTT
CASTDMTGENTEAFF
>-|TRBV5-1|TRBJ2-2|-
TGCGCCAGCAGCTTGGGCTGGGGAAAGAACACCGGGGAGCTGTTTTTT
CASSLGWGKNTGELFF
>TRBD2|TRBV20-1|TRBJ2-7|many
TGCAGTGCCAAACTAGCGGGAGTCTACGAGCAGTACTTC
CSAKLAGVYEQYF
>-|TRBV29-1|TRBJ2-5|-
TGCAGCAGTTACCGACAGTTTCAAGAGACCCAGTACTTC
CSSYRQFQETQYF
>-|TRBV7-2|TRBJ2-5|-
TGTGCCAGCAGCCCCCCACCCGGAGGGCGGACCCAGTACTTC
CASSPPPGGRTQYF
>-|TRBV7-2|TRBJ1-1|-
TGTGCCAGCAGCTTCGATTGGATGGGGATGGATGCTTTCTTT
CASSFDWMGMDAFF
>TRBD1|TRBV2|TRBJ2-2|many
TGTGCCAGCAGAAACAGGGGGCGAGCCGGGGAGCTGTTTTTT
CASRNRGRAGELFF
>-|TRBV7-9|TRBJ1-1|few
TGTGCCAGCAGCTGGCCGGGACATCCCAACACTGAAGCTTTCTTT
CASSWPGHPNTEAFF
>-|TRBV7-8|TRBJ2-2|few
TGTGCCAGCAGCCAGACTGGGATGATTCTACGGGAGCTGTTTTTT
CASSQTGMILRELFF
>-|TRBV4-3|TRBJ1-6|many
TGCGCCAGCAGCCAAGGCGCAGGCGACTATTCACCCCTCCACTTT
CASSQGAGDYSPLHF
>-|TRBV11-2|TRBJ2-7|-
TGTGCCAGCAGTCTGGAGGGGTGGGACGAGCAGTACTTC
CASSLEGWDEQYF
>-|TRBV10-3|TRBJ1-5|-
TGTGCCATCAGCGCGGGGGGCGACACCTATAGCAATCAGCCCCAGCATTTT
CAISAGGDTYSNQPQHF
>-|TRBV19|TRBJ2-7|-
TGTGCCAGTAGTTCGAGGGCAGCAGCAACCTACGAGCAGTACTTC
CASSSRAAATYEQYF
>TRBD1|TRBV28|TRBJ2-5|few
TGTGCCAGCAAACAGGGGCGGTATGAGACCCAGTACTTC
CASKQGRYETQYF
>-|TRBV20-1|TRBJ1-2|many
TGCAGTGCTAGGGTAATGGGGGCGCAAAGAAGCTTC
CSARVMGAQRSF
>-|TRBV20-1|TRBJ2-5|many
TGCAGTGCTAGAGTTGTAGGGTTAGGGCAAGAGACCCAGTACTTC
CSARVVGLGQETQYF
>-|TRBV29-1|TRBJ1-2|-
TGCAGCGTTGAAGATTTGGGGGCTGGGGCCAACTACACCTTC
CSVEDLGAGANYTF
>-|TRBV7-6|TRBJ2-7|-
TGTGCCAGCAGCTTAGTAGCTTCGGACAGCTCCTACGAGCAGTACTTC
CASSLVASDSSYEQYF